This T cell receptor beta chain was recorded in a study of T cell responses to AZD1222 COVID-19 vaccine. Study-level findings and limits: There were vaccine-associated CD4 TCRs across spike, dominant at 160-218 and 743-854.

Sequencing used immunoSEQ multiplex PCR; TCRdb keeps in-frame clones, though not all of them. This table has 90,000 to 120,000 clones, over 80% appearing once. This clone was found once. Its antigen is unidentified. Trimming left V 3 bases short and J 9 bases short, with 18 bases between. This CDR3 region has 15 residues. CDR1 is KGHSH, CDR2 LQKENI, per germline. The specimen comprised peripheral blood, sampled 28 days after the second AZD1222 dose. This chain connects TRBV18 to TRBJ1-3; tentatively, D is TRBD1 (6 bases). The sequence came from an adult who received the AZD1222 COVID-19 vaccine. The CDR3 coding sequence is TGTGCCAGCTCACCCGTCTACAGGGTGGCCGGCACCATATATTTT. Its translation: CASSPVYRVAGTIYF.